The 4 T cell receptor beta chains below were found in one sample sequenced in a study of memory CD4+ T cells and cytomegalovirus serostatus. TCRdb keeps only in-frame clones here, not all; method: immunoSEQ multiplex PCR. This table has 55,000 to 65,000 clones, about 81% appearing once. The sort gate was single viable CD3+CD4+CD8-CD45RO+ cells for memory CD4+ T cells. The sequenced sample consisted of memory CD4+ T cells from blood. These receptors all come from an adult in good health and CMV-seronegative.

The rearrangement links TRBV12-2 to TRBJ1-2. TRBV12-2 constitutes a pseudogene. This CDR3 has 12 amino acids. The CDR3: CASRLAGYGYTF. The CDR3 DNA follows: TGTGCAAGTCGCTTAGCAGGCTATGGCTACACCTTC.

This clone was detected a few times. The chain links TRBV30 to TRBJ2-1; 9 nucleotides match TRBD2. Trimming cost V 3 bases and J 7 bases; bases outside gene matches: 10. Germline CDR1 reads GTSNPN; CDR2 reads SVGIG (reference sequence). The CDR3 length is 15 residues. Written as DNA, the CDR3 is TGTGCCTGGAGGAGTGGTAGCGGGAGCGCGAATGAGCAGTTCTTC. Residues: CAWRSGSGSANEQFF.

This chain joins TRBV5-1 and TRBJ1-4; D ambiguous. Germline V CDR1 and CDR2: SGHRS, YFSETQ. The CDR3 extends over 14 amino acids. V was pared by 2 bases and J by 0 bases, with 5 bases between. In DNA form, the CDR3 reads TGCGCCAGCAGCTTTTCAGCAACTAATGAAAAACTGTTTTTT. Residues: CASSFSATNEKLFF.

The CDR3 loop reads CASSQSAPQPQHF. In DNA, the CDR3 is TGTGCCAGCAGCCAATCAGCCCCTCAGCCCCAGCATTTT. The chain joins TRBV16 to TRBJ1-5; D unresolved. CDR3 length equals 13 residues. Germline V gene lookup returns CDR1 KGHSY and CDR2 FQNENV. Trimming removed 0 bases from V and 6 bases from J, with 6 bases in between.